The present T cell receptor (beta chain) was sequenced within a study of blood T cell repertoires in COVID-19. Study details: Both acute and convalescent COVID-19 samples were obtained from the United States, Italy and Spain. In each case, the material was cDNA or gDNA derived from T cells, B-cell-depleted T cells, or PBMCs.

The age range of participants was 18 to 89 years, with residence in about two dozen US areas. Two negative PCRs, clearance, or symptom resolution were required of recovered Cohort 3 donors. The data were produced by immunoSEQ multiplex PCR, yet TCRdb's version contains in-frame clones alone and is incomplete. Altogether roughly 370,000 clones are present, about 83% being singletons, with the ten largest covering around 10%. The sequence came from a woman between 50 and 59 years old who had recovered from COVID-19. Sequences were obtained from PBMCs or T cells enriched from blood (not recorded which).

CDR3 DNA: TGTGCCAGCAGTTACTACAGCGGCTACAATGAGCAGTTCTTC. It codes for CASSYYSGYNEQFF. This chain joins TRBV6-5 and TRBJ2-1; D is perhaps TRBD2 (5 bases). The V end lost 1 base, the J end lost 3 bases, and 7 bases lay between the germline ends. This CDR3 has 14 amino acids. From germline, CDR1 is MNHEY and CDR2 SVGAGI.